This T cell receptor beta chain was retrieved from a study of blood T cell repertoires in COVID-19. Sequencing was performed with immunoSEQ multiplex PCR; in TCRdb, only in-frame clones are kept and a portion is missing. The sample lists about 78,000 clones, around nine tenths occurring once. Germline values: CDR1 MNHEY, CDR2 SVGAGI. The CDR3 totals 14 residues. Trimming removed 5 bases at V and 2 bases at J, with 13 bases between. The TCR sequence derives from a man between 45 and 60 years old with active or convalescent COVID-19. This chain connects TRBV6-5 to TRBJ2-7; tentatively, D is TRBD1 (6 bases). Sequencing used peripheral blood. This CDR3 reads CASSTRDKAYEQYF. CDR3 sequence (DNA): TGTGCCAGCAGTACCCGGGACAAAGCCTACGAGCAGTACTTC.